Below, 18 T cell receptor beta chains from the same sample are listed, as sequenced in a study of immune heterogeneity within non-small cell lung tumors. TCR beta CDR3 regions came from multiplex PCR with 32 forward V and 13 reverse J primers. TCRdb independently ran MiXCR on the multiplex PCR reads; one entry per CDR3 protein. The sample lists 13,000 or so distinct CDR3 sequences; about 22% were seen once. Template was bulk tumor genomic DNA, about 550 ng per sample. During surgery, each primary tumor gave multiple biopsies spaced as far apart as possible. Enrolled patients presented with newly diagnosed, previously untreated non-small cell lung cancer and underwent curative surgery. Material for sequencing was lung tumor tissue. The receptor source for this set is a man aged 60-69 years with non-small cell lung cancer.

In regard to this clonotype: A much larger clone sits a single nucleotide away, making a read error possible. The gene calls are TRBV12-3 or TRBV12-4 and TRBJ2-1, with 12 bases aligning to TRBD2. CDR3 length: 15 residues. CDR3 nucleotide sequence: TGTGCCAGCAGCCGACTAGCGGGAGACCACAATGAGCAGCTCTTC. Encoded protein: CASSRLAGDHNEQLF.

By proportion, this clonotype is medium-sized (0.01 to 0.1%). The chain couples TRBV6-2 or TRBV6-3 to TRBJ2-1; D is unclear. V was cut by 2 bases and J by 10 bases, with 18 bases left in between. The CDR3 totals 15 residues. Germline loops: CDR1 MNHEY, CDR2 SVGEGT. Here the CDR3 reads CASSYPSRGVREQFF. The CDR3 nucleotides read TGTGCCAGCAGTTACCCTTCCCGTGGGGTGCGGGAGCAGTTCTTC.

As regards this clonotype: Sequence at one end of the junction differs from germline and may be a read error. V usage is TRBV9 and J usage is TRBJ1-5; tentatively, D is TRBD1 (5 bases). The CDR3 sequence is 18 residues long. Looked up from germline, CDR1 is SGDLS and CDR2 is YYNGEE. CDR3 sequence (DNA): TGTGCCAGCAGCGTAGGTATCTCTCAGGGAGGTTTGCAATCAGCCCCAGCATTT. Its protein is CASSVGISQGGLQSAPAF.

The chain couples TRBV4-1 to TRBJ1-5; D unclear. V was cut by 0 bases and J by 3 bases, with 9 bases left in between. This CDR3 spans 15 amino acids. Germline-derived CDR1 and CDR2 are MGHRA and YSYEKL. CDR3 in DNA: TGCGCCAGCAGCCAAGAGGTGGCGAACAATCAGCCCCAGCATTTT. It yields the protein CASSQEVANNQPQHF.

This clonotype was detected only a few times. This chain joins TRBV30 and TRBJ1-1; D is unclear. The germline gives CDR1 GTSNPN, CDR2 SVGIG (reference sequence). V was pared by 3 bases and J by 0 bases, with 8 bases between. CDR3 length: 13 amino acids. CDR3 bases: TGTGCCTGGAGACAAAACATGAACACTGAAGCTTTCTTT. Its translation is CAWRQNMNTEAFF.

This rearrangement joins TRBV6-2 or TRBV6-3 to TRBJ2-5; D gene ambiguous. The CDR3 has 14 residues. In germline, CDR1 is MNHEY, CDR2 SVGEGT. Trimming removed 4 bases at V and 5 bases at J, with 14 bases between. The DNA of the CDR3 is TGTGCCAGCAGTTGGGGTCGAGGTCGCGAGACCCAGTACTTC. Its protein product is CASSWGRGRETQYF.

This chain links TRBV19 with TRBJ1-1; tentative D call: TRBD1 (6 bases). The CDR3 loop spans 17 amino acids. Germline V gene lookup returns CDR1 LNHDA and CDR2 SQIVND (reference sequence). V was pared by 4 bases and J by 1 base, with 19 bases between. This CDR3 is CASSTDADSSSNTEAFF. CDR3 DNA sequence: TGTGCCAGTAGTACCGACGCGGACAGTTCCTCGAACACTGAAGCTTTCTTT.

With regard to this clonotype: This CDR3 is missing its conserved last phenylalanine or tryptophan, likely due to a read error. This rearrangement joins TRBV27 to TRBJ2-7; D is ambiguous. The CDR3 covers 13 residues. The V gene lost 3 bases and the J gene lost 3 bases, with 9 bases spanning the gap. Germline V CDR1 and CDR2: MNHEY, SMNVEV (reference sequence). Written as DNA, the CDR3 is TGTGCCAGCAGTTTCGGGCAAGACTACGAGCAGTACTTA. It encodes CASSFGQDYEQYL.

The chain joins TRBV18 to TRBJ2-5; 8 nucleotides align to TRBD1. CDR3 length: 15 residues. CDR1 and CDR2 from the germline V gene are KGHSH and LQKENI. Trimming removed 3 bases from V and 5 bases from J; junction bases left unmatched: 8. The CDR3 DNA reads as TGTGCCAGCTCACCTACCAGGACAGGGTGGGAGACCCAGTACTTC. It yields the protein CASSPTRTGWETQYF.

In its sample, this clonotype was seen a few times. The chain carries TRBV15 and TRBJ2-7; D not certain. V was cut by 8 bases and J by 4 bases, with 6 bases left in between. Germline V gene data show CDR1 as LNHNV and CDR2 as YYDKDF (reference sequence). The CDR3 length is 10 residues. The CDR3 protein is CATPRYEQYF. The DNA for the CDR3 is TGTGCCACCCCCAGATACGAGCAGTACTTC.

This clonotype rates as medium-sized. This sequence joins TRBV30 and TRBJ1-2; a weak D match, TRBD1 (6 bases). Germline-derived CDR1 and CDR2 are GTSNPN and SVGIG (reference sequence). The CDR3 runs to 11 residues. As DNA, the CDR3 is TGTGCTGAAAACAGGGTATATGGCTACACCTTC. Its protein is CAENRVYGYTF.

The genes are TRBV10-1 and TRBJ2-4; TRBD2 matches 8 bases. J was trimmed by 11 bases and V by 4 bases; bases with no gene match: 7. This CDR3 region has 13 residues. The germline gives CDR1 WNHNN, CDR2 SYGVQD (reference sequence). DNA of the CDR3: TGCGCCAGCAGTGTTACTAGCGGCCCCTTTCAGTACTTC. Amino acid sequence: CASSVTSGPFQYF.

The V and J genes are TRBV7-6 and TRBJ2-1; a weak D match, TRBD2 (6 bases). The CDR3 is 17 residues long. CDR1 is SGHVS and CDR2 is FNYEAQ in the germline V gene. Trimming stripped 3 bases from V and 7 bases from J, with 22 bases between. The CDR3 bases are TGTGCCAGCAGCTTGGGCACCGGGACTTACCTGGTGAATGAGCAGTTCTTC. Its translation: CASSLGTGTYLVNEQFF.

The chain combines TRBV6-1 with TRBJ1-4, with TRBD1 identical over 7 bases. The CDR3 runs 13 residues. Germline CDR1 and CDR2: MNHNS and SASEGT. Trimming at V came to 8 bases and at J to 4 bases, leaving 4 bases not matched to a gene. CDR3 sequence: CASATGLNEKLFF. CDR3 in DNA: TGTGCCAGCGCGACAGGGCTTAATGAAAAACTGTTTTTT.

About this clonotype: A read error may produce the germline difference seen at one junction end. The chain recombines TRBV6-1 with TRBJ1-5; 7 bases align to TRBD1. The CDR3 has 14 amino acids. Germline V gene data show CDR1 as MNHNS and CDR2 as SASEGT. CDR3 nucleotide sequence: TGTGCCAACAGTCGAGGGACAGCGAATCAGCCCCAGCATTTT. Translated: CANSRGTANQPQHF.

The chain recombines TRBV7-9 with TRBJ2-5, with 7 bases lining up with TRBD1. Trimming removed 5 bases from V and 2 bases from J; junction bases left unmatched: 5. Germline assignment: CDR1 SEHNR and CDR2 FQNEAQ (reference sequence). There are 14 residues in the CDR3. The DNA for the CDR3 is TGTGCCAGCAGCCAAGACAGGGTACAAGAGACCCAGTACTTC. Its translation is CASSQDRVQETQYF.

This clonotype was recorded a few times. The chain has TRBV7-2 and TRBJ2-3, with 8 bases matching TRBD2. V was pared by 0 bases and J by 4 bases, with 9 bases of the junction left unmatched. The CDR3 is 17 residues long. CDR1 and CDR2 from the germline V gene are SGHTA and FQGNSA. The CDR3 DNA is TGTGCCAGCAGCTTAGCCCTAAGCGGGAGTAGGGCAGATACGCAGTATTTT. Encoded protein: CASSLALSGSRADTQYF.

V is TRBV7-2 and J is TRBJ2-5; 8 bases agree with TRBD1. The CDR3 extends over 15 amino acids. J gave up 4 bases and V 4 bases, and 8 bases lay outside the gene matches. In germline, CDR1 is SGHTA, CDR2 FQGNSA. This chain's CDR3 is CASSSEDRVRETQYF. The CDR3 DNA is TGTGCCAGCAGCTCGGAGGACAGGGTCCGAGAGACCCAGTACTTC.